Below, 21 T cell receptor beta chains from the same sample are listed, as sequenced in a study of shared clonotypes between healthy human individuals. Data came from immunoSEQ multiplex PCR; TCRdb stores just in-frame clones and leaves some out. The profile shows roughly 2 million clones, around 95% of them singletons. The sequencing input was naive CD4+ T cells sorted from blood. Subset denoted: CD45RA+ positively selected. Every receptor here comes from a man aged 18 to 29 in good health.

The chain combines TRBV5-6 with TRBJ2-4, with 10 bases lining up with TRBD1. J was trimmed by 1 base and V by 4 bases; bases with no gene match: 5. This CDR3 is built from 16 residues. Germline V gives CDR1 SGHDT, CDR2 YYEEEE. In DNA form, the CDR3 reads TGTGCCAGCAGCATTGGGACAGGGGTGGCCAAAAACATTCAGTACTTC. It codes for CASSIGTGVAKNIQYF.

The chain joins TRBV5-4 to TRBJ2-7; TRBD1 matches at 7 bases. CDR1 and CDR2 from the germline V gene are SGHNT and YYREEE (reference sequence). With V trimmed by 3 bases and J by 0 bases, 9 bases remained unmatched. The CDR3 is 16 amino acids. CDR3 sequence (DNA): TGTGCCAGCAGCTCCGGGACAGCAATACCCTCCTACGAGCAGTACTTC. Amino acid sequence: CASSSGTAIPSYEQYF.

About this clone: This sample also contains other DNA sequences that code for the same CDR3. CDR3 bases: TGCGCCAGCAGCTTGTCGGGGGCGAACACCGGGGAGCTGTTTTTT. It translates to CASSLSGANTGELFF. The chain carries TRBV5-1 and TRBJ2-2; perhaps TRBD2 as D (6 bases). CDR3 length: 15 amino acids. Per the germline V gene, CDR1 is SGHRS and CDR2 is YFSETQ. V gave up 1 base and J gave up 0 bases, with 7 bases separating them.

The J gene is TRBJ2-7, the V gene TRBV5-6; TRBD1 agrees at 10 bases. V gave up 2 bases and J gave up 2 bases; unmatched junction bases: 10. CDR3 length: 17 residues. CDR1 and CDR2 from the germline V gene are SGHDT and YYEEEE. DNA for the CDR3: TGTGCCAGCAGCTTATACCCCGGGACAGGGGAGGCCTACGAGCAGTACTTC. Its translation is CASSLYPGTGEAYEQYF.

The count of this clone is one. This chain links TRBV2 with TRBJ2-3; 7 positions agree with TRBD2. Germline V gene sequence: CDR1 SNHLY, CDR2 FYNNEI. CDR3 size: 13 residues. V trimming: 8 bases; J trimming: 4 bases; junction bases outside the gene matches: 6. CDR3 loop: CASQRDEPDTQYF. The CDR3 DNA is TGTGCCAGCCAGCGGGATGAGCCAGATACGCAGTATTTT.

This chain uses TRBV5-6 with TRBJ2-2; a weak D match, TRBD2 (6 bases). The CDR3 extends over 13 amino acids. Germline CDR1 SGHDT, CDR2 YYEEEE. V lost 5 bases and J 7 bases, leaving 12 bases between the germline ends. CDR3 region: CASSGREHGELFF. As DNA, the CDR3 is TGTGCCAGCAGTGGACGGGAGCACGGGGAGCTGTTTTTT.

The rearrangement uses TRBV29-1 and TRBJ2-3; either TRBD1 or TRBD2 may fit D (5 bases each). Germline CDR1 and CDR2: SQVTM and ANQGSEA. Trimming removed 6 bases from V and 2 bases from J, with 15 bases in between. This CDR3 spans 14 amino acids. The CDR3 protein is CSVGMGPYTDTQYF. The CDR3 region has the DNA TGCAGCGTCGGGATGGGGCCGTACACAGATACGCAGTATTTT.

The chain combines TRBV28 with TRBJ2-5, with D perhaps TRBD1 or TRBD2 (6 bases each). Trimming left V 6 bases short and J 5 bases short, with 16 bases between. This CDR3 has 14 residues. CDR1 MDHEN and CDR2 SYDVKM come from the germline V gene. CDR3 loop: CASRPGGPLETQYF. The DNA of the CDR3 is TGTGCCAGCAGGCCCGGGGGCCCTCTGGAGACCCAGTACTTC.

The V call is TRBV30, the J call TRBJ2-3; 7 bases agree with TRBD2. The V gene's germline CDR1 is GTSNPN and CDR2 SVGIG (reference sequence). V was pared by 0 bases and J by 6 bases, with 9 bases of the junction left unmatched. The CDR3 is 15 amino acids. The CDR3 DNA reads as TGTGCCTGGAGTGTAGCTCGTACTAGCGCCGATACGCAGTATTTT. It encodes CAWSVARTSADTQYF.

Comments on this clone: In the same sample, other DNA sequences code for this CDR3. The chain combines TRBV6-5 with TRBJ2-7; 7 bases are shared with TRBD1. The length of the CDR3 is 14 residues. Germline V lookup: CDR1 MNHEY, CDR2 SVGAGI. V was clipped by 0 bases and J by 2 bases; unmatched bases: 1. CDR3 sequence (DNA): TGTGCCAGCAGTTACTCGCAGGGGGCCTACGAGCAGTACTTC. Translation gives CASSYSQGAYEQYF.

As concerns this clone: The sample holds other DNA sequences that translate to the same CDR3. The chain recombines TRBV18 with TRBJ2-3; perhaps TRBD2 as D (7 bases). The CDR3 consists of 15 residues. CDR1 and CDR2 from the germline V gene are KGHSH and LQKENI. V gave up 2 bases and J gave up 3 bases, with 12 bases separating them. This chain's CDR3 is CASSPGGASTDTQYF. DNA for the CDR3: TGTGCCAGCTCACCAGGGGGGGCTAGTACAGATACGCAGTATTTT.

In the case of this clone: The same CDR3 can be traced to other DNA sequences in this sample. The chain joins TRBV7-9 to TRBJ1-3; 7 nucleotides align to TRBD1. Germline V lookup: CDR1 SEHNR, CDR2 FQNEAQ (reference sequence). With 2 bases clipped from V and 0 bases from J, the junction kept 1 base outside the gene matches. The CDR3 runs 15 residues. DNA of the CDR3: TGTGCCAGCAGCTTAAGGGGGCCCTCTGGAAACACCATATATTTT. Amino acids: CASSLRGPSGNTIYF.

The V and J genes are TRBV5-1 and TRBJ2-2; no definite D call. Germline V lookup: CDR1 SGHRS, CDR2 YFSETQ. The CDR3 runs 15 residues. V gave up 2 bases and J gave up 2 bases, with 10 bases separating them. The DNA for the CDR3 is TGCGCCAGCAGCTTTCGGCAGGCAAACACCGGGGAGCTGTTTTTT. It codes for CASSFRQANTGELFF. Using reference TRBV5-1 and TRBJ2-2 for the parts outside the CDR3, the full variable domain is KAGVTQTPRYLIKTRGQQVTLSCSPISGHRSVSWYQQTPGQGLQFLFEYFSETQRNKGNFPGRFSGRQFSNSRSEMNVSTLELGDSALYLCASSFRQANTGELFFGEGSRLTVL.

The chain combines TRBV15 with TRBJ2-1; 14 bases agree with TRBD2. V lost 8 bases and J lost 7; bases outside the gene matches: 10. CDR1 and CDR2 (germline): LNHNV, YYDKDF (reference sequence). CDR3 length equals 16 residues. In nucleotides, the CDR3 is TGTGCCACCTACTCAACGACTAGCGGGAGGGATAATGAGCAGTTCTTC. Translation gives CATYSTTSGRDNEQFF.

The chain is built from TRBV7-3 and TRBJ2-7; TRBD2 is a possible D gene (5 bases). Germline CDR1 reads SGHTA; CDR2 reads FQGTGA. This CDR3 is 15 amino acids long. The V end lost 5 bases, the J end lost 1 base, and 15 bases lay between the germline ends. CDR3 coding DNA: TGTGCCAGCAGCCCAGTAGCGTCGGTATCCTACGAGCAGTACTTC. Amino acid sequence: CASSPVASVSYEQYF.

This chain joins TRBV27 and TRBJ1-5; 9 bases align to TRBD1. Losses at the gene ends were 8 bases for V and 5 bases for J; bases not matched to a gene: 7. From germline, CDR1 is MNHEY and CDR2 SMNVEV (reference sequence). CDR3 length equals 14 residues. The CDR3 is CASRDRASYQPQHF. CDR3 in DNA: TGTGCCAGCCGGGACAGGGCGAGTTATCAGCCCCAGCATTTT.

The chain has TRBV5-1 and TRBJ2-2; D perhaps matches TRBD1 (6 bases). The CDR3 loop spans 16 amino acids. V was shortened by 0 bases and J by 2 bases, with 11 bases between the two germline ends. The germline V gene encodes CDR1 SGHRS and CDR2 YFSETQ. DNA for the CDR3: TGCGCCAGCAGCTTGGAGGGGGTGGCAAACACCGGGGAGCTGTTTTTT. It translates to CASSLEGVANTGELFF.

CDR3 DNA: TGTGCCAGCAGCCAAGATCTATACAATGAGCAGTTCTTC. Its protein is CASSQDLYNEQFF. The V gene is TRBV14, the J gene TRBJ2-1; D remains ambiguous. CDR3 size: 13 residues. CDR1 and CDR2 from the germline V gene are SGHDN and FVKESK. The V end was cut by 0 bases, the J end by 4 bases, with 4 bases between.

V gene TRBV19 combines with J gene TRBJ1-1; D may be TRBD1 (6 bases). V gave up 6 bases and J gave up 4 bases, with 18 bases separating them. The CDR3 is 15 amino acids. CDR1 is LNHDA and CDR2 is SQIVND in the germline V gene (reference sequence). The CDR3 bases are TGTGCCAGTAGCCTCCGGGGACAAGCAGCCACTGAAGCTTTCTTT. Its protein product is CASSLRGQAATEAFF.

This sequence joins TRBV18 and TRBJ2-7, with D tentatively TRBD2 (5 bases). V was trimmed by 3 bases and J by 5 bases, leaving 14 bases between them. The CDR3 runs to 14 residues. The germline gives CDR1 KGHSH, CDR2 LQKENI. The CDR3 nucleotides are TGTGCCAGCTCACCGAGGGAAAACGGCGACGAGCAGTACTTC. Translation: CASSPRENGDEQYF. Full variable domain (remainder filled in from reference TRBV18 and TRBJ2-7): NAGVMQNPRHLVRRRGQEARLRCSPMKGHSHVYWYRQLPEEGLKFMVYLQKENIIDESGMPKERFSAEFPKEGPSILRIQQVVRGDSAAYFCASSPRENGDEQYFGPGTRLTVT.

The chain uses TRBV25-1 and TRBJ1-1; D not resolved. This CDR3 contains 18 residues. The germline V and J ends were trimmed by 1 base and 3 bases, with 21 bases remaining between them. CDR1 is MGHDK and CDR2 is SYGVNS in the germline V gene. CDR3 loop: CASSESVKLGRVDTEAFF. The CDR3 coding sequence is TGTGCCAGCAGTGAATCGGTAAAGTTGGGGAGGGTAGACACTGAAGCTTTCTTT.